The present entry profiles one T cell receptor beta chain with its context. What it binds is not known. This sample was included in a study of PD-1 blockade in classical Hodgkin lymphoma. CDR3 size: 14 residues. The ends were cut back, 3 bases at V and 6 bases at J, with 14 bases in the middle. In germline, CDR1 is MDHEN, CDR2 SYDVKM. Measured with immunoSEQ multiplex PCR; TCRdb has only the in-frame clones, and not every one. The sample yields about 30,000 clones, about 78% seen once. Regarding the study as a whole: Whoever responded completely had baseline diversity much like that seen in newly diagnosed patients.

Every patient was affected by relapse after autologous stem cell transplantation, while exposure to brentuximab vedotin was not uniform. This chain connects TRBV28 to TRBJ1-1; D is perhaps TRBD1 (6 bases). This receptor was identified in a human donor with classical Hodgkin lymphoma. The source was peripheral blood mononuclear cells (PBMCs), collected before the second cycle of nivolumab. In DNA, the CDR3 is TGTGCCAGCAGTTTCCCAGGGGAAACGGCTGAAGCTTTCTTT. It codes for CASSFPGETAEAFF.